One sample yielded the 29 T cell receptor beta chains listed below, sequenced in a study of CD8 T cells in ankylosing spondylitis. Study conclusions and caveats: Made up of under ten highly homologous variants, a TCR beta motif appeared characteristic of ankylosing spondylitis blood.

Antigens of these TCRs are unknown. MiXCR was run by TCRdb on the 5' RACE reads, yielding one entry per CDR3 protein. The repertoire holds some 700,000 distinct CDR3 sequences, with roughly 20% as singletons. Sequences were obtained from blood, either unsorted or a sorted T cell fraction (not recorded which). All receptors derive from a male donor with ankylosing spondylitis.

V is TRBV6-5 and J is TRBJ2-1, with D tentatively TRBD2 (5 bases). Trimming removed 2 bases at V and 4 bases at J, with 15 bases between. The CDR3 runs 16 residues. Per germline, CDR1 MNHEY and CDR2 SVGAGI. The DNA of the CDR3 is TGTGCCAGCAGTTACGGATCTAGCATTAAGTACAATGAGCAGTTCTTC. Its protein is CASSYGSSIKYNEQFF.

The chain recombines TRBV5-8 with TRBJ1-2, with a weak D call TRBD1 (5 bases). The CDR3 consists of 14 residues. Trimming shortened V by 0 bases and J by 2 bases, and 8 bases separated the two germline ends. The V gene's germline CDR1 is SGHTS and CDR2 YDEGEE. The CDR3 reads CASSLDHRNYGYTF. CDR3 nucleotides: TGTGCCAGCAGCTTGGATCACAGGAACTATGGCTACACCTTC.

This clonotype was observed many times. V usage is TRBV12-3 or TRBV12-4 and J usage is TRBJ1-5; no clear D gene. Trimming removed 4 bases from V and 7 bases from J, with 8 bases in between. The CDR3 contains 12 residues. The CDR3 DNA sequence: TGTGCCAGCAGTTCCGGGTACCAGCCCCAGCATTTT. Its translation: CASSSGYQPQHF.

This clonotype was detected a few times. The chain uses TRBV4-1 and TRBJ2-7, with 7 bases fitting TRBD1. The V segment lost 0 bases and the J segment 3 bases; nucleotides outside the gene matches: 8. This CDR3 has 16 amino acids. Looked up from germline, CDR1 is MGHRA and CDR2 is YSYEKL. In DNA form, the CDR3 reads TGCGCCAGCAGCCAAGATCAGGCGACAGGGCTCTACGAGCAGTACTTC. This encodes CASSQDQATGLYEQYF.

V and J are TRBV5-6 and TRBJ1-1; D is unresolved. In germline, CDR1 is SGHDT, CDR2 YYEEEE. The CDR3 is 13 residues long. With 4 bases removed from V and 2 bases from J, the gap between germline ends came to 9 bases. The CDR3 region has the DNA TGTGCCAGCAGCGGTGAAGGTAACACTGAAGCTTTCTTT. Translating gives CASSGEGNTEAFF.

The chain is built from TRBV28 and TRBJ1-1; 7 bases agree with TRBD1. CDR3 length equals 15 residues. Germline assignment: CDR1 MDHEN and CDR2 SYDVKM. V trimming: 2 bases; J trimming: 4 bases; junction bases outside the gene matches: 7. CDR3 loop: CASSLRAWTGTEAFF. Written as DNA, the CDR3 is TGTGCCAGCAGTTTAAGGGCTTGGACAGGCACTGAAGCTTTCTTT.

V usage is TRBV9 and J usage is TRBJ2-5; 7 bases map to TRBD2. Germline V CDR1 and CDR2: SGDLS, YYNGEE. The junction had 9 bases not matched to a gene; V was cut back by 3 bases and J by 7 bases. The CDR3 sequence is 14 residues long. In DNA, the CDR3 is TGTGCCAGCAGCGACAGACTAGCCGGAGGGACCCAGTACTTC. Amino acids: CASSDRLAGGTQYF.

This sequence joins TRBV20-1 and TRBJ2-7; 8 bases are a match to TRBD1. The germline gives CDR1 DFQATT, CDR2 SNEGSKA (reference sequence). This CDR3 has 15 amino acids. Trimming took 0 bases from V and 2 from J; bases not matched to a gene: 6. As DNA, the CDR3 is TGCAGTGCTAGAGATTACGGGACAGGCACCTACGAGCAGTACTTC. Amino acids: CSARDYGTGTYEQYF.

There are a few counts of this clonotype. CDR3 residues: CASSLKGGLDKYEQYF. DNA for the CDR3: TGTGCCAGCAGCTTAAAGGGGGGACTAGATAAGTACGAGCAGTACTTC. The chain carries TRBV7-2 and TRBJ2-7; 8 bases match TRBD2. This CDR3 region has 16 residues. With V trimmed by 2 bases and J by 4 bases, 10 bases remained unmatched. The germline CDR1 and CDR2 sequences are SGHTA and FQGNSA.

This clonotype was observed a handful of times. V and J are TRBV12-3 or TRBV12-4 and TRBJ2-2; 9 nucleotides align to TRBD2. The CDR3 totals 14 residues. The V segment lost 8 bases and the J segment 4 bases; nucleotides outside the gene matches: 5. CDR3 bases: TGTGCCAGCGCGGGGGGGCTGGGCACCGGGGAGCTGTTTTTT. As protein: CASAGGLGTGELFF.

This chain joins TRBV28 and TRBJ1-5; D is uncertain. CDR1 is MDHEN and CDR2 is SYDVKM in the germline V gene. V shed 8 bases and J shed 6 bases, with 11 bases lying between them. This CDR3 has 12 residues. The CDR3 is CASHDVSQPQHF. The CDR3 nucleotides read TGTGCCAGCCACGACGTGAGTCAGCCCCAGCATTTT.

The chain is built from TRBV6-5 and TRBJ2-2; D is possibly TRBD1 (6 bases). Looked up from germline, CDR1 is MNHEY and CDR2 is SVGAGI. The CDR3 sequence is 15 residues long. Trimming stripped 5 bases from V and 8 bases from J, with 18 bases between. DNA of the CDR3: TGTGCCAGCAGTAACAGGGCGACGACCTCTGGGGAGCTGTTTTTT. It translates to CASSNRATTSGELFF.

The chain couples TRBV20-1 to TRBJ2-1; possibly TRBD2 for D (5 bases). The germline gives CDR1 DFQATT, CDR2 SNEGSKA (reference sequence). The CDR3 has 15 amino acids. The germline V and J ends were trimmed by 0 bases and 10 bases, with 19 bases remaining between them. The CDR3 DNA reads as TGCAGTGCTAGAGAGCCTAGCACCCTCTCAGGAGAGCAGTTCTTC. It is translated as CSAREPSTLSGEQFF.

The J gene is TRBJ1-2, the V gene TRBV12-3 or TRBV12-4; TRBD1 is a possible D gene (5 bases). This CDR3 has 12 residues. Trimming left V 4 bases short and J 10 bases short, with 13 bases between. In DNA, the CDR3 is TGTGCCAGCAGTTCGGGGCTCTTTTACTACACCTTC. Encoded protein: CASSSGLFYYTF.

In its sample, this clonotype was seen a few times. The rearrangement uses TRBV29-1 and TRBJ2-7, with D tentatively TRBD2 (5 bases). CDR3 length: 14 amino acids. Germline V lookup: CDR1 SQVTM, CDR2 ANQGSEA. Trimming stripped 3 bases from V and 0 bases from J, with 12 bases between. The CDR3, as DNA: TGCAGCGTTGAGGGTGGGGAGACCTCCTACGAGCAGTACTTC. It is translated as CSVEGGETSYEQYF.

This clonotype turned up a few times. The chain combines TRBV11-2 with TRBJ2-1, with TRBD2 matching 10 bases. Germline V gene sequence: CDR1 SGHAT, CDR2 FQNNGV. The CDR3 extends over 18 amino acids. V gave up 0 bases and J gave up 9 bases; unmatched junction bases: 14. The chain's CDR3 is CASSLESQSSGRKGEQFF. For the CDR3, the DNA is TGTGCCAGCAGCTTAGAGTCCCAGTCTAGCGGGAGAAAGGGTGAGCAGTTCTTC.

The genes are TRBV29-1 and TRBJ2-1, with 7 nucleotides matching TRBD2. The ends lost 1 base at V and 8 bases at J; junction bases unmatched: 5. This CDR3 spans 13 amino acids. CDR1 and CDR2 (germline): SQVTM, ANQGSEA. CDR3 amino acids: CSVEGGGIDEQFF. The CDR3 DNA is TGCAGCGTTGAAGGGGGGGGTATCGATGAGCAGTTCTTC.

The sample holds many counts of this clonotype. The J gene is TRBJ1-5, the V gene TRBV5-1; no definite D call. The ends were cut back, 0 bases at V and 2 bases at J, with 9 bases in the middle. Germline V gene lookup returns CDR1 SGHRS and CDR2 YFSETQ. CDR3 length: 15 residues. The CDR3 region is CASSLEGIRNQPQHF. The CDR3 DNA sequence: TGCGCCAGCAGCTTGGAAGGGATTCGCAATCAGCCCCAGCATTTT.

This chain connects TRBV12-3 or TRBV12-4 to TRBJ1-5, with D possibly being TRBD1 (6 bases). This CDR3 spans 14 amino acids. V dropped 4 bases and J dropped 5 bases, with 12 bases sitting between them. CDR3 in DNA: TGTGCCAGCAGTTGGAGGGGGGTTCATCAGCCCCAGCATTTT. Residues: CASSWRGVHQPQHF.

This clonotype was detected a few times. The rearrangement uses TRBV12-3 or TRBV12-4 and TRBJ2-7; TRBD2 aligns across 11 bases. CDR3 size: 15 residues. Trimming at V came to 3 bases and at J to 4 bases, leaving 5 bases not matched to a gene. CDR3 amino acids: CASSFKGTSGYEQYF. DNA of the CDR3: TGTGCCAGCAGTTTTAAGGGGACTAGCGGTTACGAGCAGTACTTC.

This clonotype occurred a few times. The rearrangement joins TRBV11-2 to TRBJ2-7; TRBD2 agrees at 8 bases. V trimming: 3 bases; J trimming: 0 bases; junction bases outside the gene matches: 1. Germline V gene data show CDR1 as SGHAT and CDR2 as FQNNGV. CDR3 size: 14 residues. The CDR3 sequence: CASSFAGGSYEQYF. The DNA of the CDR3 is TGTGCCAGCAGCTTTGCGGGGGGCTCCTACGAGCAGTACTTC.

This clonotype was seen many times. The chain has TRBV7-6 and TRBJ2-5; the D gene could be TRBD1 or TRBD2 (5 bases each). CDR1 and CDR2 (germline): SGHVS, FNYEAQ. With 5 bases removed from V and 5 bases from J, the gap between germline ends came to 21 bases. This CDR3 has 16 amino acids. This CDR3 reads CASSQTLGVYMETQYF. The CDR3 nucleotides are TGTGCCAGCAGCCAAACGCTGGGGGTTTATATGGAGACCCAGTACTTC.

This clonotype was detected only a few times. This chain links TRBV30 with TRBJ1-2; 7 bases line up with TRBD1. Germline lookup yields CDR1 GTSNPN and CDR2 SVGIG (reference sequence). CDR3 length equals 14 residues. Unmatched junction bases numbered 9, after V lost 6 bases and J lost 2 bases. DNA of the CDR3: TGTGCCTGCAAAGGGACAGCAGTAAACTATGGCTACACCTTC. Amino acids: CACKGTAVNYGYTF.

This clonotype was counted a few times. The chain couples TRBV12-3 or TRBV12-4 to TRBJ2-7; 7 bases are a match to TRBD1. The CDR3 spans 13 residues. With 6 bases clipped from V and 3 bases from J, the junction kept 5 bases outside the gene matches. CDR3 sequence (DNA): TGTGCCAGCAGACCAGGGACAGACTACGAGCAGTACTTC. It is translated as CASRPGTDYEQYF.

In its sample, this clonotype was seen a few times. This chain connects TRBV30 to TRBJ1-2; 7 bases fit TRBD1. The CDR3 totals 14 residues. The germline CDR1 and CDR2 sequences are GTSNPN and SVGIG (reference sequence). The V segment lost 0 bases and the J segment 7 bases; nucleotides outside the gene matches: 8. CDR3 DNA sequence: TGTGCCTGGAGTGTAACGGAGGGGGCAGGTGGCTACACCTTC. As protein: CAWSVTEGAGGYTF. Filled out from reference TRBV30 and TRBJ1-2, the complete variable domain reads SQTIHQWPATLVQPVGSPLSLECTVEGTSNPNLYWYRQAAGRGLQLLFYSVGIGQISSEVPQNLSASRPQDRQFILSSKKLLLSDSGFYLCAWSVTEGAGGYTFGSGTRLTVV.

This clonotype has a handful of counts. This chain joins TRBV10-3 and TRBJ1-3; a possible D gene is TRBD1 (6 bases). The germline V and J ends were trimmed by 3 bases and 4 bases, with 16 bases remaining between them. Germline assignment: CDR1 ENHRY and CDR2 SYGVKD. The CDR3 spans 16 residues. This chain's CDR3 is CAISDATGLGGNTIYF. For the CDR3, the DNA is TGTGCCATCAGTGACGCTACAGGGCTGGGAGGAAACACCATATATTTT.

This clonotype was counted a few times. J is TRBJ2-1 and V is TRBV11-2, with 16 positions matching TRBD2. With 5 bases clipped from V and 9 bases from J, the junction kept 7 bases outside the gene matches. The CDR3 spans 16 residues. From germline, CDR1 is SGHAT and CDR2 FQNNGV. CDR3 sequence: CASSPRGTSGRGEQFF. For the CDR3, the DNA is TGTGCCAGCAGCCCTCGAGGGACTAGCGGGAGGGGTGAGCAGTTCTTC.

V and J are TRBV9 and TRBJ1-1, with unresolved D. This CDR3 has 15 residues. V was clipped by 2 bases and J by 2 bases, with 13 bases between them. Germline V gene sequence: CDR1 SGDLS, CDR2 YYNGEE. The CDR3 region is CASSVLDRGNTEAFF. Here the CDR3 DNA reads TGTGCCAGCAGCGTCTTGGACCGAGGTAACACTGAAGCTTTCTTT.

This clonotype occurred many times. V gene TRBV10-3 combines with J gene TRBJ2-2; a weak D match, TRBD1 (6 bases). The germline V gene encodes CDR1 ENHRY and CDR2 SYGVKD. The CDR3 covers 14 residues. V lost 10 bases and J 2 bases, leaving 14 bases between the germline ends. CDR3: CATRWGQNTGELFF. The CDR3, as DNA: TGTGCCACGCGATGGGGACAAAACACCGGGGAGCTGTTTTTT.